The 4 T cell receptor beta chains listed next were all sequenced from one sample in a study of OX40 agonist ivuxolimab in advanced cancers. Sequencing was performed with immunoSEQ multiplex PCR; in TCRdb, only in-frame clones are kept and a portion is missing. The profile shows tens of thousands of clones, more than 75% of them singletons. Material: CD4+ or CD8+ T cells sorted from blood, obtained in a trial of the OX40 agonist ivuxolimab. These TCRs come from an adult with an advanced solid tumor such as melanoma, head and neck, liver or kidney cancer.

The V and J genes are TRBV6-5 and TRBJ1-4; D possibly corresponds to TRBD1 (6 bases). There are 15 residues in the CDR3. With 6 bases removed from V and 3 bases from J, the gap between germline ends came to 14 bases. CDR1 and CDR2 from the germline V gene are MNHEY and SVGAGI. This CDR3 reads CASRSQGASNEKLFF. The CDR3 nucleotides are TGTGCCAGCAGGTCACAGGGTGCATCTAATGAAAAACTGTTTTTT.

The chain carries TRBV18 and TRBJ1-1, with TRBD1 as a possible D gene (5 bases). Trimming shortened V by 4 bases and J by 5 bases, and 11 bases separated the two germline ends. Germline V gene lookup returns CDR1 KGHSH and CDR2 LQKENI. This CDR3 spans 13 amino acids. The CDR3 is CASSRPSGTEAFF. CDR3 DNA sequence: TGTGCCAGCTCACGACCCTCAGGGACTGAAGCTTTCTTT.

The chain employs TRBV5-1 and TRBJ2-5; 7 bases match TRBD1. Germline values: CDR1 SGHRS, CDR2 YFSETQ. This CDR3 comprises 14 residues. With 2 bases clipped from V and 4 bases from J, the junction kept 5 bases outside the gene matches. The DNA of the CDR3 is TGCGCCAGCAGCTTAACAGGGGAGCTAGAGACCCAGTACTTC. This gives the protein CASSLTGELETQYF.

The CDR3 nucleotides read TGTGCCAGCACCCCCGGGATGGCGGGAGGAGCCGGGGAGCTGTTTTTT. Amino acid sequence: CASTPGMAGGAGELFF. The V and J genes are TRBV11-2 and TRBJ2-2, with 8 bases fitting TRBD2. CDR1 and CDR2 (germline): SGHAT, FQNNGV. The J segment lost 6 bases and the V segment lost 7 bases, leaving 13 bases of the junction unmatched. The CDR3 is 16 residues long. Full variable domain (rest looked up from reference TRBV11-2 and TRBJ2-2): EAGVAQSPRYKIIEKRQSVAFWCNPISGHATLYWYQQILGQGPKLLIQFQNNGVVDDSQLPKDRFSAERLKGVDSTLKIQPAKLEDSAVYLCASTPGMAGGAGELFFGEGSRLTVL.